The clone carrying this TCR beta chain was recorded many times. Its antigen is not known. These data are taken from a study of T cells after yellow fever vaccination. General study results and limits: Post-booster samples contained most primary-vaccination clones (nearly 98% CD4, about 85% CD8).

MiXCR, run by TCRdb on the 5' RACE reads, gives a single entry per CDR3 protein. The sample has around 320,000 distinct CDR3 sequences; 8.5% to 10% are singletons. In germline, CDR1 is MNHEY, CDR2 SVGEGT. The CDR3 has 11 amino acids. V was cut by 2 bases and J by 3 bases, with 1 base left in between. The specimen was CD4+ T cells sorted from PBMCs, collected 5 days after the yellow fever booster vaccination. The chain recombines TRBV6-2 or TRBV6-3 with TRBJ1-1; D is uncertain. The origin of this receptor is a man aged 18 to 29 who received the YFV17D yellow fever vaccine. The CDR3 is CASSYDTEAFF. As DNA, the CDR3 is TGTGCCAGCAGTTACGACACTGAAGCTTTCTTT.